The sequence of this T cell receptor (beta chain) was determined in a study of PD-1 blockade in classical Hodgkin lymphoma. Across the study: Nivolumab dosed at 3 mg/kg went to patients intravenously every 2 weeks.

Clones were sequenced by immunoSEQ multiplex PCR, and TCRdb holds only the in-frame ones, with some missing. Here the sample spans about 96,000 clones, approximately 94% being singletons. The time point here: cycle 4 day 1 (C4D1), after five to seven weeks of nivolumab. Every patient was affected by relapse after autologous stem cell transplantation, while exposure to brentuximab vedotin was not uniform. The sequence derives from a human donor with classical Hodgkin lymphoma. Source: peripheral blood mononuclear cells (PBMCs), taken before the fourth cycle of nivolumab.

CDR3 sequence: CSVDPDNEQFF. As DNA, the CDR3 is TGCAGCGTTGACCCCGACAATGAGCAGTTCTTC. This rearrangement joins TRBV29-1 to TRBJ2-1; no reliable D call. V dropped 3 bases and J dropped 5 bases, with 5 bases sitting between them. Germline assignment: CDR1 SQVTM and CDR2 ANQGSEA. The length of the CDR3 is 11 residues.